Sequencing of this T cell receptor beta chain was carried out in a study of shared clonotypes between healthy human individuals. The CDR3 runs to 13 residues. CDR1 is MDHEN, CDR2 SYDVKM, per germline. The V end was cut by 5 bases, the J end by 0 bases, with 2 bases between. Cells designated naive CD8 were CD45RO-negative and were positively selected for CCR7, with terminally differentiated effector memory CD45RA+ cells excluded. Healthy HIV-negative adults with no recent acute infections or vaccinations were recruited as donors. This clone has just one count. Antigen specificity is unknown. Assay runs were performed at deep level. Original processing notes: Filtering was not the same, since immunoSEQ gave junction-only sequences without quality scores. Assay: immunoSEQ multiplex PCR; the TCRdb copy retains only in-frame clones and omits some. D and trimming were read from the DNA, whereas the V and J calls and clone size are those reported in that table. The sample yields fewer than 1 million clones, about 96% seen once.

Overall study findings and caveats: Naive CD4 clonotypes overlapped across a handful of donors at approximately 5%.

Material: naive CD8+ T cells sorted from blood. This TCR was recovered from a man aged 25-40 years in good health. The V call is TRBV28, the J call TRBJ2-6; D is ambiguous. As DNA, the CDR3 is TGTGCCAGCAGTCACTCTGGGGCCAACGTCCTGACTTTC. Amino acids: CASSHSGANVLTF.